This is a list of T cell receptor beta chains from one sample in a study of blood T cells in healthy people across ages. TCRdb reprocessed the 5' RACE reads via MiXCR and lists one record per CDR3 protein. This sample has some 1,500,000 distinct CDR3 sequences; approximately 39% occur once, and the top ten carry less than 5%. The sequenced sample consisted of blood. The receptors were gathered from a woman aged 18 to 35 in good health. The CDR3 runs from the conserved cysteine through the conserved F or W. D genes are given only for firm matches. Clone sizes are given selectively: once, few, many, or a class where the clone is expanded.

V: TRBV5-1; J: TRBJ2-2; D: NA; size: NA; CDR3: CASSLDQRGNTGELFF; DNA: TGCGCCAGCAGCTTGGACCAGCGAGGAAACACCGGGGAGCTGTTTTTT
V: TRBV28; J: TRBJ2-4; D: NA; size: few; CDR3: CASSRTENIQYF; DNA: TGTGCCAGCAGTCGGACAGAAAACATTCAGTACTTC
V: TRBV20-1; J: TRBJ2-1; D: TRBD2; size: few; CDR3: CSAQSGKTRHEQFF; DNA: TGCAGTGCCCAAAGCGGGAAAACTAGGCATGAGCAGTTCTTC
V: TRBV4-1; J: TRBJ2-5; D: NA; size: NA; CDR3: CASSQFRVNEQYF; DNA: TGCGCCAGCAGCCAATTCAGGGTAAATGAGCAGTACTTC
V: TRBV14; J: TRBJ2-1; D: NA; size: NA; CDR3: CASSQEVRFSYNEQFF; DNA: TGTGCCAGCAGCCAAGAAGTACGGTTCTCCTACAATGAGCAGTTCTTC
V: TRBV6-5; J: TRBJ1-2; D: NA; size: few; CDR3: CASSTPGRSNYGYTF; DNA: TGTGCCAGCAGTACCCCGGGGCGGTCTAACTATGGCTACACCTTC
V: TRBV29-1; J: TRBJ1-4; D: NA; size: few; CDR3: CSVKMRGNEKLFF; DNA: TGCAGCGTTAAAATGAGGGGTAATGAAAAACTGTTTTTT
V: TRBV6-2/TRBV6-3; J: TRBJ1-5; D: NA; size: NA; CDR3: CASSRGQGQDSQHF; DNA: TGTGCCAGCAGTCGGGGCCAGGGCCAAGATTCCCAGCATTTT
V: TRBV7-9; J: TRBJ1-4; D: NA; size: NA; CDR3: CASSTSGGSNEKLFF; DNA: TGTGCCAGCAGCACGTCGGGAGGTTCTAATGAAAAACTGTTTTTT
V: TRBV20-1; J: TRBJ2-5; D: NA; size: few; CDR3: CSARDWGGQTYNEQYF; DNA: TGCAGTGCTAGAGATTGGGGGGGACAGACTTACAATGAGCAGTACTTC
V: TRBV20-1; J: TRBJ1-5; D: NA; size: few; CDR3: CSARVGLGGQPQHF; DNA: TGCAGTGCTAGAGTAGGACTCGGCGGCCAGCCCCAGCATTTT
V: TRBV9; J: TRBJ2-7; D: NA; size: NA; CDR3: CASSVGGTGYEQYF; DNA: TGTGCCAGCAGCGTAGGGGGGACCGGTTACGAGCAGTACTTC
V: TRBV21-1; J: TRBJ1-4; D: NA; size: NA; CDR3: CASSKADRVDEKLFF; DNA: TGTGCCAGCAGCAAAGCCGACAGGGTAGATGAAAAACTGTTTTTT
V: TRBV7-9; J: TRBJ2-7; D: NA; size: NA; CDR3: CASSRTSQSSYEQYF; DNA: TGTGCCAGCAGCCGAACTTCCCAAAGCTCCTACGAGCAGTACTTC
V: TRBV7-2; J: TRBJ2-3; D: NA; size: NA; CDR3: CASGLEAGGGPTDTQYF; DNA: TGTGCCAGCGGCTTAGAGGCTGGCGGGGGCCCCACAGATACGCAGTATTTT
V: TRBV4-1; J: TRBJ1-1; D: NA; size: NA; CDR3: CASSQFDTDQNTEAFF; DNA: TGCGCCAGCAGCCAATTTGACACCGACCAGAACACTGAAGCTTTCTTT
V: TRBV28; J: TRBJ2-7; D: NA; size: NA; CDR3: CASSHRDDGDTQYF; DNA: TGTGCCAGCAGTCACCGGGACGATGGGGATACCCAGTACTTC
V: TRBV6-6; J: TRBJ2-5; D: NA; size: NA; CDR3: CASKQEETQYF; DNA: TGTGCCAGCAAACAAGAAGAGACCCAGTACTTC
V: TRBV6-1; J: TRBJ2-1; D: TRBD1; size: NA; CDR3: CASSQPTSTGGSYNEQFF; DNA: TGTGCCAGCAGTCAACCGACCAGTACAGGGGGCAGCTACAATGAGCAGTTCTTC
V: TRBV25-1; J: TRBJ2-3; D: TRBD1; size: NA; CDR3: CASSPPGQVGTDTQYF; DNA: TGTGCCAGCAGTCCCCCTGGACAGGTCGGGACAGATACGCAGTATTTT
V: TRBV3-1; J: TRBJ2-5; D: NA; size: NA; CDR3: CASSQRIQRKWEETQYF; DNA: TGTGCCAGCAGCCAACGGATCCAGCGGAAGTGGGAAGAGACCCAGTACTTC
V: TRBV13; J: TRBJ2-7; D: NA; size: NA; CDR3: CASNSGSSRSSYNEQYF; DNA: TGTGCCAGCAACTCTGGTTCAAGCAGGAGCTCCTACAATGAGCAGTACTTC
V: TRBV14; J: TRBJ1-1; D: TRBD1; size: NA; CDR3: CASSLAQGFTEAFF; DNA: TGTGCCAGCAGCCTCGCACAGGGGTTCACTGAAGCTTTCTTT
V: TRBV4-1; J: TRBJ2-3; D: NA; size: NA; CDR3: CASSQAPSLSPADTQYF; DNA: TGCGCCAGCAGCCAAGCTCCCTCCCTGTCCCCCGCAGATACGCAGTATTTT
V: TRBV20-1; J: TRBJ1-3; D: NA; size: NA; CDR3: CSANRDAGNTIYF; DNA: TGCAGTGCTAACCGGGACGCTGGAAACACCATATATTTT
V: TRBV9; J: TRBJ2-3; D: NA; size: NA; CDR3: CASSVQRSSTDTQYF; DNA: TGTGCCAGCAGCGTACAGCGGTCTAGCACAGATACGCAGTATTTT
V: TRBV3-1; J: TRBJ2-7; D: NA; size: once; CDR3: CASSQVTGLLNTYEQYF; DNA: TGTGCCAGCAGCCAAGTAACAGGACTCTTAAATACTTACGAGCAGTACTTC
V: TRBV18; J: TRBJ2-3; D: NA; size: NA; CDR3: CASSPQGGSTDTQYF; DNA: TGTGCCAGCTCACCACAGGGGGGGAGCACGGATACGCAGTATTTT
V: TRBV6-2/TRBV6-3; J: TRBJ2-1; D: NA; size: NA; CDR3: CASSYDVNEQFF; DNA: TGTGCCAGCAGTTACGACGTTAATGAGCAGTTCTTC
V: TRBV11-2; J: TRBJ2-1; D: NA; size: few; CDR3: CASSRGRTTKYNEQFF; DNA: TGTGCCAGCAGTCGGGGGAGGACTACGAAATACAATGAGCAGTTCTTC
V: TRBV6-5; J: TRBJ2-5; D: TRBD2; size: once; CDR3: CASSYQLAGYNEQYF; DNA: TGTGCCAGCAGTTACCAACTAGCGGGGTACAATGAGCAGTACTTC
V: TRBV20-1; J: TRBJ1-2; D: NA; size: few; CDR3: CSATPQNYGYTF; DNA: TGCAGTGCTACCCCCCAGAACTATGGCTACACCTTC
V: TRBV20-1; J: TRBJ2-1; D: NA; size: few; CDR3: CSASSGTLYNEQFF; DNA: TGCAGTGCTTCCTCCGGGACGCTGTACAATGAGCAGTTCTTC
V: TRBV12-3/TRBV12-4; J: TRBJ2-3; D: TRBD2; size: NA; CDR3: CASSLENGLAGGPGSTDTQYF; DNA: TGTGCCAGCAGTTTAGAGAACGGACTAGCGGGAGGGCCCGGGAGCACGGATACGCAGTATTTT
V: TRBV11-2; J: TRBJ2-7; D: NA; size: NA; CDR3: CASSLQGTAYEQYF; DNA: TGTGCCAGCAGCTTGCAGGGAACGGCCTACGAGCAGTACTTC
V: TRBV5-1; J: TRBJ2-1; D: NA; size: NA; CDR3: CASSLGDAYNEQFF; DNA: TGCGCCAGCAGCTTGGGGGACGCCTACAATGAGCAGTTCTTC
V: TRBV12-5; J: TRBJ2-3; D: TRBD1; size: NA; CDR3: CATSLGTGRADTQYF; DNA: TGTGCTACCTCCTTGGGGACAGGGCGGGCGGATACGCAGTATTTT